These T cell receptor beta chains were read from a single sample in a study of glioma-infiltrating T cells after dendritic cell vaccination. The data were produced by immunoSEQ multiplex PCR, yet TCRdb's version contains in-frame clones alone and is incomplete. The sample yields 80,000 to 100,000 clones, 79% seen once. Sequencing was performed on blood, taken before dendritic cell vaccination. The receptor source for this set is a human donor with glioblastoma. Both conserved end residues are part of each CDR3. D genes are given only for firm matches. Not all rows give a size; the values are once, few, many and, for expanded clones, a class.

V,D,J,size,DNA,CDR3
TRBV9,TRBD1,TRBJ1-2,-,TGTGCCAGCAGCGTAGGGGGGGGGACAGGGCCCCTCTATGGCTACACCTTC,CASSVGGGTGPLYGYTF
TRBV28,TRBD1,TRBJ1-1,-,TGTGCCAGCCTGAGTCCGACAGGGGTACAGACTGAAGCTTTCTTT,CASLSPTGVQTEAFF
TRBV30,-,TRBJ1-1,-,TGTGCCTGGAATCTAAACACTGAAGCTTTCTTT,CAWNLNTEAFF
TRBV2,TRBD2,TRBJ2-2,-,TGTGCCAGCAGTGGGGGACTAGCTGCGACCGGGGAGCTGTTTTTT,CASSGGLAATGELFF
TRBV18,TRBD1,TRBJ1-1,-,TGTGCCAGCTCACCACCCGACAGGGTCACTGAAGCTTTCTTT,CASSPPDRVTEAFF
TRBV28,-,TRBJ2-7,few,TGTGCCACCGGTTTGGAGTCGCAGTACTTC,CATGLESQYF
TRBV6-1,-,TRBJ2-7,-,TGTGCCAGCATGCAAACAGGCACCTACGAGCAGTACTTC,CASMQTGTYEQYF
TRBV7-2,-,TRBJ1-2,-,TGTGCCAGCAGCCGGACATGGGGAACGGAGGGCTACACCTTC,CASSRTWGTEGYTF
TRBV23-1,TRBD2,TRBJ2-7,-,TGCGCCAGCACCATAAGATTCCCCCCCAGGACTAGCGGGAGAATCTACGAGCAGTACTTC,CASTIRFPPRTSGRIYEQYF
TRBV29-1,TRBD1,TRBJ1-3,few,TGCAGCGTTTCTGGACAGGCGTCTGGAAACACCATATATTTT,CSVSGQASGNTIYF
TRBV7-3,TRBD1,TRBJ2-1,-,TGTGCCAGCAGCTCCGCGCCTACAGGGGTCTTGAATGAGCAGTTCTTC,CASSSAPTGVLNEQFF
TRBV6-1,-,TRBJ1-1,-,TGTGCCGCCAATCAACGTCGGGCTGAAGCTTTCTTT,CAANQRRAEAFF
TRBV9,-,TRBJ1-1,-,TGTGCCAGCAGCGTAATAGAGAACACTGAAGCTTTCTTT,CASSVIENTEAFF
TRBV7-9,TRBD1,TRBJ1-1,once,TGTGCCAGCAGCTTCGACAGGGGGCGATTTGGGGACACTGAAGCTTTCTTT,CASSFDRGRFGDTEAFF
TRBV5-1,TRBD2,TRBJ2-3,few,TGCGCCAGCAGCTCTGCTAGCGGGAGAGCAGATACGCAGTATTTT,CASSSASGRADTQYF
TRBV5-1,TRBD1,TRBJ1-5,-,TGCGCCAGCAAGGCCGACAGGGGCAATCAGCCCCAGCATTTT,CASKADRGNQPQHF
TRBV6-1,TRBD1,TRBJ2-2,-,TGTGCCAGCAGTGAAGCCGATCCGGGACAGGGATACACCGGGGAGCTGTTTTTT,CASSEADPGQGYTGELFF
TRBV7-9,TRBD2,TRBJ2-1,-,TGTGCCAGCAGCTTAGGGCTAGCGGGGGCAAAATCCTACAATGAGCAGTTCTTC,CASSLGLAGAKSYNEQFF
TRBV4-1,TRBD1,TRBJ2-2,-,TGCGCCAGCAGCCCACACGGTTTTAGGGGGCTGAACACCGGGGAGCTGTTTTTT,CASSPHGFRGLNTGELFF
TRBV5-1,TRBD2,TRBJ2-2,many,TGCGCCAGCAGCTTTACTAGCGGGGGTAACACCGGGGAGCTGTTTTTT,CASSFTSGGNTGELFF
TRBV4-2,TRBD2,TRBJ2-1,-,TGTGCCAGCAGCCAAGTGCTCGGACTAGCGGGGGGCCCGAGCAATGAGCAGTTCTTC,CASSQVLGLAGGPSNEQFF
TRBV10-3,-,TRBJ1-2,-,TGTGCCATCAGTGCGCTCGACCAGGACTCCTATGGCTACACCTTC,CAISALDQDSYGYTF
TRBV11-3,-,TRBJ2-1,few,TGTGCCAGCAGCTTGGGTGGGAGCTCCTACAATGAGCAGTTCTTC,CASSLGGSSYNEQFF
TRBV6-5,-,TRBJ2-5,-,TGTGCCAGCAGTTCCCACGGGAGTGGAGAAGAGACCCAGTACTTC,CASSSHGSGEETQYF
TRBV7-8,TRBD2,TRBJ2-6,-,TGTGCCAGCAGCCACTACTGGACTAGCGGGAGGGATACTGGGGCCAACGTCCTGACTTTC,CASSHYWTSGRDTGANVLTF
TRBV19,-,TRBJ1-1,-,TGTGCCAGTAGTATGGCCGGGATGAACACTGAAGCTTTCTTT,CASSMAGMNTEAFF
TRBV28,TRBD2,TRBJ2-1,few,TGTGCCAGCAGTTTAGCCGGGACTAGCTCCTACAATGAGCAGTTCTTC,CASSLAGTSSYNEQFF
TRBV7-7,-,TRBJ1-3,-,TGTGCTACCGCGACAGGCTCTGGAAACACCATATATTTT,CATATGSGNTIYF
TRBV6-5,-,TRBJ2-3,-,TGTGCCAGCAGTTACTCAGGGGCCCCTCCAGATACGCAGTATTTT,CASSYSGAPPDTQYF
TRBV6-1,TRBD1,TRBJ2-1,few,TGTGCCAGCAGTCTCCAGGGGGATGATGAGAATGAGCAGTTCTTC,CASSLQGDDENEQFF
TRBV15,TRBD2,TRBJ2-1,-,TGTGCCACCAGCAGAGATGACTGGGGAGGGAGGTACAATGAGCAGTTCTTC,CATSRDDWGGRYNEQFF
TRBV6-5,-,TRBJ1-1,-,TGTGCCAGCAGTTATCTGGGGGCAAAGACTGAAGCTTTCTTT,CASSYLGAKTEAFF
TRBV18,TRBD2,TRBJ2-7,-,TGTGCCAGCTCACCAGGGACTAGCGGTATCACGTACGAGCAGTACTTC,CASSPGTSGITYEQYF
TRBV2,-,TRBJ2-3,-,TGTGCCAGCAGTATAAGACAGGAGACAGATACGCAGTATTTT,CASSIRQETDTQYF
TRBV15,-,TRBJ2-5,-,TGTGCCACCAGCAGAGTCGGCGGGGCAGGGCAAAAGACCCAGTACTTC,CATSRVGGAGQKTQYF
TRBV28,-,TRBJ1-3,-,TGTGCCAGCAGCCAAGGGTCAGGGAGGTCACACACCATATATTTT,CASSQGSGRSHTIYF
TRBV6-6,TRBD1,TRBJ2-7,-,TGTGCCAGCAGTGACACCGGACAGGGGCGTAACGAGCAGTACTTC,CASSDTGQGRNEQYF
TRBV7-8,TRBD1,TRBJ1-2,-,TGTGCCAGCAGCTCCGACAGGGCTAACTATGGCTACACCTTC,CASSSDRANYGYTF